Reported below is one T cell receptor (beta chain). The protocol was immunoSEQ multiplex PCR, while the TCRdb copy is restricted to in-frame clones and leaves out a portion. The data show around 2.1 million clones, with around 95% seen just once and 0.1% to 0.15% held by the top ten. The entry originates in a study of shared clonotypes between healthy human individuals. Study overall: Each donor's CD8 memory used one plate, CD8 naive two, each CD4 subset three.

This CDR3 has 12 amino acids. Germline values: CDR1 SNHLY, CDR2 FYNNEI. Germline trimming cut 6 bases from V and 9 bases from J; bases unmatched to any gene: 4. This receptor was taken from a man aged 18 to 35 in good health. Sequencing was done on a sample of naive CD4+ T cells sorted from blood. Subset of the sample: CD45RA+ positively selected. V gene TRBV2 combines with J gene TRBJ2-3, with 9 bases lining up with TRBD2. CDR3: CASRVAGVTQYF. Here the CDR3 DNA reads TGTGCCAGCAGGGTAGCGGGAGTGACGCAGTATTTT.